The source of this T cell receptor beta chain is a study of cytomegalovirus exposure and HLA in healthy donors. In the PCR, 60 Vbeta and 13 Jbeta primers were used. This table comes from immunoSEQ multiplex PCR, and its TCRdb copy is limited to in-frame clones, with some not included. The data show 200,000 or so clones, 65% to 90% seen once. The germline V gene encodes CDR1 MDHEN and CDR2 SYDVKM. Germline trimming cut 5 bases from V and 5 bases from J; bases unmatched to any gene: 3. This CDR3 has 14 residues. Findings of the study overall: CMV serostatus alone was available as immune exposure information. The CMV antigen specificity of a few CMV-associated chains was confirmed through in vitro analysis. Later analysis identified several of the most significant clusters that appeared linked to common viral pathogens.

Turning to this clone: Its antigen is undetermined.

The chain carries TRBV28 and TRBJ1-1, with 12 bases lining up with TRBD1. Sample: PBMCs. The origin of this receptor is a girl between 5 and 17 years old in good health and CMV-seronegative. The CDR3 spells CASSGGQGATEAFF. The CDR3 coding sequence is TGTGCCAGCAGTGGGGGACAGGGGGCGACTGAAGCTTTCTTT. The full variable domain, with the rest looked up from reference TRBV28 and TRBJ1-1, is DVKVTQSSRYLVKRTGEKVFLECVQDMDHENMFWYRQDPGLGLRLIYFSYDVKMKEKGDIPEGYSVSREKKERFSLILESASTNQTSMYLCASSGGQGATEAFFGQGTRLTVV.